The 8 T cell receptor beta chains below come from one sample, sequenced in a study of OX40 agonist ivuxolimab in advanced cancers. Data came from immunoSEQ multiplex PCR; TCRdb stores just in-frame clones and leaves some out. Of 22,000 or so clones in the sample, 77% were seen once. Material: CD4+ or CD8+ T cells sorted from blood, obtained in a trial of the OX40 agonist ivuxolimab. These receptors originate from an adult with an advanced solid tumor such as melanoma, head and neck, liver or kidney cancer.

CDR3 residues: CASSGGTSGNTIYF. The CDR3 DNA follows: TGTGCCAGCAGCGGGGGGACCTCTGGAAACACCATATATTTT. V and J are TRBV7-6 and TRBJ1-3, with D perhaps matching TRBD1 (5 bases). This CDR3 comprises 14 residues. Between the trimmed V and J ends, which lost 5 bases and 0 bases, there was a span of 8 bases. Germline loops: CDR1 SGHVS, CDR2 FNYEAQ.

The chain carries TRBV6-6 and TRBJ2-7, with TRBD1 matching over 10 bases. This CDR3 is built from 16 residues. The junction had 11 bases not matched to a gene; V was cut back by 7 bases and J by 2 bases. The germline CDR1 and CDR2 sequences are MNHNY and SVGAGI (reference sequence). CDR3 in amino acids: CASNADRGPPPYEQYF. The CDR3 bases are TGTGCCAGCAACGCCGACAGGGGGCCCCCCCCCTACGAGCAGTACTTC.

The V call is TRBV19, the J call TRBJ1-6; D is undetermined. The germline gives CDR1 LNHDA, CDR2 SQIVND (reference sequence). The V end lost 0 bases, the J end lost 4 bases, and 7 bases lay between the germline ends. The CDR3 has 15 amino acids. CDR3 bases: TGTGCCAGTAGTATAGAGAGCTCATATAATTCACCCCTCCACTTT. It encodes CASSIESSYNSPLHF.

The chain carries TRBV5-4 and TRBJ1-2, with D uncertain. The CDR3 consists of 16 residues. CDR1 is SGHNT and CDR2 is YYREEE in the germline V gene (reference sequence). V lost 0 bases to trimming and J lost 4 bases, with 16 bases between them. DNA for the CDR3: TGTGCCAGCAGCTTGGCAGCATCCCAGCTGATCTATGGCTACACCTTC. It is translated as CASSLAASQLIYGYTF.

The J gene is TRBJ2-7, the V gene TRBV5-6, with TRBD1 as a possible D gene (5 bases). This CDR3 region has 13 residues. V gave up 1 base and J gave up 6 bases, with 11 bases separating them. CDR1 is SGHDT, CDR2 YYEEEE, per germline. Here the CDR3 reads CASSLSAGLEQYF. DNA for the CDR3: TGTGCCAGCAGCTTGTCGGCAGGGCTCGAGCAGTACTTC.

The V and J genes are TRBV5-5 and TRBJ2-7; possible D gene TRBD2, 5 bases. The CDR3 length is 15 residues. V shed 1 base and J shed 0 bases, with 11 bases lying between them. The germline V gene encodes CDR1 SGHKS and CDR2 YYEKEE (reference sequence). CDR3 coding DNA: TGTGCCAGCAGCTTGCGAGTTAGCGCCTCCTACGAGCAGTACTTC. Translation gives CASSLRVSASYEQYF.

The rearrangement uses TRBV4-2 and TRBJ2-7; D gene ambiguous. The CDR3 is 15 amino acids. Between the trimmed V and J ends, which lost 0 bases and 0 bases, there was a span of 9 bases. CDR1 is LGHNA and CDR2 is YNFKEQ in the germline V gene. The CDR3 region has the DNA TGTGCCAGCAGCCAAGAGGGCGGAATCTCCTACGAGCAGTACTTC. Translating it yields CASSQEGGISYEQYF.

This clone appeared a single time. The chain carries TRBV11-2 and TRBJ1-1, with 9 bases lining up with TRBD1. The CDR3 extends over 14 amino acids. Germline V gene sequence: CDR1 SGHAT, CDR2 FQNNGV. With V trimmed by 4 bases and J by 1 base, 1 base remained unmatched. CDR3 sequence reads: CASSSGQGNTEAFF. Written as DNA, the CDR3 is TGTGCCAGCAGCTCGGGACAGGGGAACACTGAAGCTTTCTTT.